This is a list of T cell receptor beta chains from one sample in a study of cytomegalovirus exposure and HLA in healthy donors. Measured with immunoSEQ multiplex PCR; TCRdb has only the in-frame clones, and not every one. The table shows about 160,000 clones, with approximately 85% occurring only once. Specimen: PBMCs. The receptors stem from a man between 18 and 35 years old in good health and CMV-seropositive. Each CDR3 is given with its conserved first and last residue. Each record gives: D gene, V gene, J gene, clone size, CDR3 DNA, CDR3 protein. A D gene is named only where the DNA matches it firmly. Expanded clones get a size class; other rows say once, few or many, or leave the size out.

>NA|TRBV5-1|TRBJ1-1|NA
TGCGCCAGCCACGGGCACGGGGGGAACACTGAAGCTTTCTTT
CASHGHGGNTEAFF
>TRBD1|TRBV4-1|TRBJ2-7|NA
TGCGCCAGCAGCCAAGAGGGGGCGGGGACAGGGAACTTCGGGCAGTACTTC
CASSQEGAGTGNFGQYF
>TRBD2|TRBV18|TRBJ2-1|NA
TGTGCCAGCTCACCGACTAGCGGCCCCTACAATGAGCAGTTCTTC
CASSPTSGPYNEQFF
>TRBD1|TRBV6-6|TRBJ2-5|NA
TGTGCCAGCAGTTGGGGACAGCAAGAGACCCAGTACTTC
CASSWGQQETQYF
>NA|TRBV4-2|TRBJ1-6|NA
TGTGCCAGCAGCCAAACAATAGCGACTTCACCCCTCCACTTT
CASSQTIATSPLHF
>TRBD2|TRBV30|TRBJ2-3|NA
TGTGCCTGGAGTGACGGACTAGCTGGGGTCACAGATACGCAGTATTTT
CAWSDGLAGVTDTQYF
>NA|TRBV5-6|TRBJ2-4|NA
TGTGCCAGCAGCTTGGCGAGGAAAAACATTCAGTACTTC
CASSLARKNIQYF
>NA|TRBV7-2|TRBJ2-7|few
TGTGCCAGCAGCCTCGACATTAGCGCAACCTACGAGCAGTACTTC
CASSLDISATYEQYF
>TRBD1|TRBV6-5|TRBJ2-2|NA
TGTGCCAGCAGTTCGGGACAGTCGTACACCGGGGAGCTGTTTTTT
CASSSGQSYTGELFF
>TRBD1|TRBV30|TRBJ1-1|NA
TGTGCCTGGGATGGACAGGGTGGGACTGAAGCTTTCTTT
CAWDGQGGTEAFF
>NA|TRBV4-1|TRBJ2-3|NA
TGCGCCAGCAGCCAAGATCAAAGAGTAAGCACAGATACGCAGTATTTT
CASSQDQRVSTDTQYF
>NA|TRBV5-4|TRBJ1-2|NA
TGTGCCAGCAGCTTGGCCCCAGGGGCCGTCAGTGGCTACACCTTC
CASSLAPGAVSGYTF
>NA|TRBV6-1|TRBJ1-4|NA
TGTGCCAGCAGTGAAGCTATATTGACAGCAACTAATGAAAAACTGTTTTTT
CASSEAILTATNEKLFF
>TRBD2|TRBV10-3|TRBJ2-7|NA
TGTGCCATCAGTGAGTCGACGGGAGGATACGAGCAGTACTTC
CAISESTGGYEQYF
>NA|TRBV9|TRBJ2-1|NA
TGTGCCAGCGGGGCTTACAATGAGCAGTTCTTC
CASGAYNEQFF
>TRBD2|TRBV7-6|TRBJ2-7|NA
TGTGCCAGCAGCTTCGGGACTAGTATGGAGCAGTACTTC
CASSFGTSMEQYF
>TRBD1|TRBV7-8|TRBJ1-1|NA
TGTGCCAGCAGCCCCCGGGACAGTGGTACTGAAGCTTTCTTT
CASSPRDSGTEAFF
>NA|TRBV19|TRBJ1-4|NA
TGTGCCAGTTCAGGGCGGGAAAAACTGTTTTTT
CASSGREKLFF
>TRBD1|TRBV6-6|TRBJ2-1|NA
TGTGCCAGCAGCTTCGGACAGGGGGCTTATGAGCAGTTCTTC
CASSFGQGAYEQFF
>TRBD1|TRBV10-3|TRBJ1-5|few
TGTGCCATCAGGGGACAGGGGGAGGGTTACAATCAGCCCCAGCATTTT
CAIRGQGEGYNQPQHF
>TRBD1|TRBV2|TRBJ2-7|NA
TGTGCCAGCAGTGAAGTGCCCGAGGTGACAGGGGTCTACGAGCAGTACTTC
CASSEVPEVTGVYEQYF
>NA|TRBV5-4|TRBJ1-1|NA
TGTGCCAGCAGCTTATCAGCAGGGATGACTGAAGCTTTCTTT
CASSLSAGMTEAFF
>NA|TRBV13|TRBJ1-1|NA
TGTGCCGGCGGCGATTCTGGCACTGAAGCTTTCTTT
CAGGDSGTEAFF
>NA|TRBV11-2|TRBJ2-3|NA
TGTGCCAGCAGCTTATCGGCGGAGGGGAACTACGGAGATACGCAGTATTTT
CASSLSAEGNYGDTQYF
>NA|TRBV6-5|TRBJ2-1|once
TGTGCCAGCAGTTACAGGGGCCAAAGCTCCTACAATGAGCAGTTCTTC
CASSYRGQSSYNEQFF
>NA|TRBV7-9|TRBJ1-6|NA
TGTGCCAGCAGTACCGAGTTCAGGCCTAATTCACCCCTCCACTTT
CASSTEFRPNSPLHF
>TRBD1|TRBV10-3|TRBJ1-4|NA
TGTGCCATCAGTTCAGACAGGGGGGGCTCTAATGAAAAACTGTTTTTT
CAISSDRGGSNEKLFF
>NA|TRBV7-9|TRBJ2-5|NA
TGTGCCAGCAGTCAGGCCGGGGGAGAGACCCAGTACTTC
CASSQAGGETQYF
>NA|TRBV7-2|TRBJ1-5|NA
TGTGCCAGCAGTCGAGCAAGCAATCAGCCCCAGCATTTT
CASSRASNQPQHF
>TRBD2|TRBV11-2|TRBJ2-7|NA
TGTGCCAGCAGCTTAGAGGGGACTAGCTACGAGCAGTACTTC
CASSLEGTSYEQYF
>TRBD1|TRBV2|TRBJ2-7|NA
TGTGCCAGGGGACAGGGTGACGAGCAGTACTTC
CARGQGDEQYF
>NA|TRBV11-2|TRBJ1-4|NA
TGTGCCAGCAGCTTAGAAATGGCAGGGGTGCACGAAAAACTGTTTTTT
CASSLEMAGVHEKLFF
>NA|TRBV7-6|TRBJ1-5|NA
TGTGCCAGCAGCTTAGGCAGGGCTGGCAATCAGCCCCAGCATTTT
CASSLGRAGNQPQHF
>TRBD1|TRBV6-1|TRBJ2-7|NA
TGTGCCAGCAGTGATTCAGGGGGCAGAGGGTCCTCCTACGAGCAGTACTTC
CASSDSGGRGSSYEQYF
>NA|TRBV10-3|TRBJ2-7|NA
TGTGCCATCGGGCGGGATGGGAACGAGCAGTACTTC
CAIGRDGNEQYF
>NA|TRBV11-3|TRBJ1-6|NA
TGTGCCGGCAGTTGGAACAGGGATTCACCCCTCCACTTT
CAGSWNRDSPLHF
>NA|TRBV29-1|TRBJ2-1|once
TGCAGCGTTAAAGAAGCGGTATCGGCCAATGAGCAGTTCTTC
CSVKEAVSANEQFF
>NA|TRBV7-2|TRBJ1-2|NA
TGTGCCAGCAGCTTAGATTCGGCGGCGACAGCCAACTATGGCTACACCTTC
CASSLDSAATANYGYTF
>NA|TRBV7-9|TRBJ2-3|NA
TGTGCCAGCAGCTTCCTCAGGGACAAGACAGATACGCAGTATTTT
CASSFLRDKTDTQYF
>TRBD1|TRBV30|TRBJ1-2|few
TGTGCCTGGAGTGTACGTCGGACAGGGTCTGAGGATGGCTACACCTTC
CAWSVRRTGSEDGYTF
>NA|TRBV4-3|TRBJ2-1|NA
TGCGCCAGCAGCCAAGATCCAGTTACGGGGGTCACCTACAATGAGCAGTTCTTC
CASSQDPVTGVTYNEQFF
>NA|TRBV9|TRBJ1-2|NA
TGTGCCAGCAGCGTAGTTCCGGGCTATGGCTACACCTTC
CASSVVPGYGYTF
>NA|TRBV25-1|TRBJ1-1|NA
TGTGCCAGCAGTGACCTGCCAGGGTTAGCTTTCTTT
CASSDLPGLAFF
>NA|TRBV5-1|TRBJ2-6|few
TGCGCCAGCAAGGAACAGGCTGGGGCCAACGGCCTGACTTTC
CASKEQAGANGLTF
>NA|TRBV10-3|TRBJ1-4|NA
TGTGCCATCAGTGAGTCGGCTGGGAGTGGTGAAAAACTGTTTTTT
CAISESAGSGEKLFF
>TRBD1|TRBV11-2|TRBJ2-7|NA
TGTGCCAGCAGCTTAGGGAGGGGGACAGGCTACGAGCAGTACTTC
CASSLGRGTGYEQYF
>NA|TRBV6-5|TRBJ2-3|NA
TGTGCCAGCAGCTGGATTCGGGGGGCGTCAGATACGCAGTATTTT
CASSWIRGASDTQYF
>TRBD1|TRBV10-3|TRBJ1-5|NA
TGTGCCATCAGGGACAGGGATAGCAATCAGCCCCAGCATTTT
CAIRDRDSNQPQHF
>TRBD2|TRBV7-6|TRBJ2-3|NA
TGTGCCAGCAGCTCAGTGGTAGCGGGGAACACAGATACGCAGTATTTT
CASSSVVAGNTDTQYF